The 32 T cell receptor beta chains below come from one sample, sequenced in a study of T cells after yellow fever vaccination. TCRdb reprocessed the 5' RACE reads with MiXCR, giving one entry per CDR3 protein. The sample holds 350,000 to 450,000 distinct CDR3 sequences, around a sixth seen once. Sample: PBMCs, taken before the yellow fever booster vaccination. These receptor sequences come from a man aged 18 to 29 who received the YFV17D yellow fever vaccine.

In this sample, this clonotype turned up many times. CDR3 sequence reads: CASSSATSDGAGYTF. The CDR3 bases are TGCGCCAGCAGCTCCGCCACTTCCGACGGCGCTGGCTACACCTTC. This rearrangement joins TRBV5-1 to TRBJ1-2; D ambiguous. This CDR3 is 15 amino acids long. Trimming left V 3 bases short and J 7 bases short, with 19 bases between. The germline CDR1 and CDR2 sequences are SGHRS and YFSETQ.

This clonotype was detected ten times or more. The chain combines TRBV5-1 with TRBJ2-5, with D perhaps TRBD2 (6 bases). Germline assignment: CDR1 SGHRS and CDR2 YFSETQ. Between the trimmed V and J ends, which lost 2 bases and 3 bases, there was a span of 14 bases. CDR3 length equals 15 residues. The CDR3 here is CASSLLPGVKETQYF. The CDR3 DNA follows: TGCGCCAGCAGCTTACTTCCGGGAGTCAAAGAGACCCAGTACTTC.

The rearrangement joins TRBV10-3 to TRBJ1-2; D is perhaps TRBD1 (5 bases). Trimming shortened V by 2 bases and J by 5 bases, and 15 bases separated the two germline ends. In germline, CDR1 is ENHRY, CDR2 SYGVKD. The CDR3 has 15 residues. As DNA, the CDR3 is TGTGCCATCAGTGAGCACCGGGACGGCGGTTATGGCTACACCTTC. Protein: CAISEHRDGGYGYTF.

The genes are TRBV24-1 and TRBJ2-3; 10 bases line up with TRBD2. Trimming removed 4 bases from V and 4 bases from J; junction bases left unmatched: 7. The CDR3 totals 16 residues. Per germline, CDR1 KGHDR and CDR2 SFDVKD. CDR3: CATSDYSGGAPDTQYF. CDR3 in DNA: TGTGCCACCAGTGACTACAGCGGGGGGGCGCCAGATACGCAGTATTTT.

The chain carries TRBV13 and TRBJ2-3; D gene ambiguous. CDR3 length equals 14 residues. Germline V gene sequence: CDR1 PRHDT, CDR2 FYEKMQ (reference sequence). With 2 bases removed from V and 3 bases from J, the gap between germline ends came to 9 bases. CDR3: CASSLRQATDTQYF. The CDR3 DNA sequence: TGTGCCAGCAGCTTAAGGCAGGCTACAGATACGCAGTATTTT.

The chain has TRBV20-1 and TRBJ2-1; 11 nucleotides agree with TRBD2. The ends lost 3 bases at V and 6 bases at J; junction bases unmatched: 4. Germline CDR1 is DFQATT and CDR2 is SNEGSKA (reference sequence). The CDR3 has 14 amino acids. CDR3 DNA sequence: TGCAGTGCTAGGTCCGGGACTAGCGGCAATGAGCAGTTCTTC. It is translated as CSARSGTSGNEQFF.

The V and J genes are TRBV29-1 and TRBJ2-3, with D possibly TRBD1 on 5 matching bases. The germline V and J ends were trimmed by 4 bases and 5 bases, with 13 bases remaining between them. Per germline, CDR1 SQVTM and CDR2 ANQGSEA. This CDR3 is built from 13 residues. The CDR3 sequence: CSVVGRVIDTQYF. CDR3 in DNA: TGCAGCGTTGTGGGCAGGGTGATAGATACGCAGTATTTT.

This clonotype has ten or more counts. The chain combines TRBV5-6 with TRBJ2-3; 7 nucleotides align to TRBD2. The CDR3 covers 15 residues. Germline V gene data show CDR1 as SGHDT and CDR2 as YYEEEE. Losses at the gene ends were 0 bases for V and 6 bases for J; bases not matched to a gene: 7. CDR3 sequence reads: CASSLDALRGDTQYF. The DNA for the CDR3 is TGTGCCAGCAGCTTGGACGCCCTGCGGGGGGATACGCAGTATTTT.

This clonotype appeared many times. The chain uses TRBV12-3 or TRBV12-4 and TRBJ2-5, with 8 bases that match TRBD2. V lost 2 bases to trimming and J lost 5 bases; unmatched junction nucleotides: 1. CDR3 size: 13 residues. CDR3 coding DNA: TGTGCCAGCAGTTTACGGGGGGGGGAGACCCAGTACTTC. It encodes CASSLRGGETQYF.

This chain joins TRBV29-1 and TRBJ1-2, with D tentatively TRBD1 (6 bases). The CDR3 contains 11 residues. Germline V gene lookup returns CDR1 SQVTM and CDR2 ANQGSEA. V was trimmed by 4 bases and J by 4 bases, leaving 7 bases between them. The CDR3 coding sequence is TGCAGCGTTGGGGACACCTATGGCTACACCTTC. The encoded protein is CSVGDTYGYTF.

The chain recombines TRBV12-3 or TRBV12-4 with TRBJ1-1; D unresolved. The CDR3 covers 9 residues. Trimming removed 5 bases from V and 11 bases from J, with 6 bases in between. CDR3 sequence (DNA): TGTGCCAGCAGTCCCAGGGCTTTCTTT. Residues: CASSPRAFF.

The rearrangement uses TRBV6-2 or TRBV6-3 and TRBJ1-2; D not certain. V was clipped by 3 bases and J by 5 bases, with 7 bases between them. This CDR3 contains 12 residues. The germline V gene encodes CDR1 MNHEY and CDR2 SVGEGT. CDR3 sequence: CASSYGVYGYTF. The CDR3 nucleotides are TGTGCCAGCAGTTATGGGGTTTATGGCTACACCTTC.

This clonotype was counted between two and nine times. The rearrangement uses TRBV28 and TRBJ2-5; 7 bases match TRBD2. The length of the CDR3 is 14 residues. V was clipped by 8 bases and J by 2 bases; unmatched bases: 8. Germline V gene data show CDR1 as MDHEN and CDR2 as SYDVKM. The CDR3 coding sequence is TGTGCCAGCGGCACGGCGGGGGTTCAAGAGACCCAGTACTTC. It translates to CASGTAGVQETQYF.

Only a few counts were recorded for this clonotype. The J gene is TRBJ2-1, the V gene TRBV7-6; 12 nucleotides match TRBD2. The germline CDR1 and CDR2 sequences are SGHVS and FNYEAQ. This CDR3 contains 14 residues. With 5 bases clipped from V and 9 bases from J, the junction kept 5 bases outside the gene matches. DNA for the CDR3: TGTGCCAGCAGCGAGACTAGCGGGGGTCTTGAGCAGTTCTTC. Residues: CASSETSGGLEQFF.

This clonotype was picked up a small number of times. This sequence joins TRBV5-1 and TRBJ2-1; D is perhaps TRBD1 (5 bases). With 0 bases removed from V and 3 bases from J, the gap between germline ends came to 7 bases. Germline CDR1 is SGHRS and CDR2 is YFSETQ. CDR3 length equals 14 residues. Written as DNA, the CDR3 is TGCGCCAGCAGCTTGGTAGACAGCTACAATGAGCAGTTCTTC. Translated: CASSLVDSYNEQFF.

CDR3 residues: CASIGDTQYF. Written as DNA, the CDR3 is TGTGCCAGCATTGGGGATACGCAGTATTTT. The rearrangement uses TRBV27 and TRBJ2-3; no reliable D call. The CDR3 loop spans 10 amino acids. V lost 7 bases and J 6 bases, leaving 5 bases between the germline ends. Germline CDR1 is MNHEY and CDR2 is SMNVEV (reference sequence).

This clonotype was found a few times. The genes are TRBV6-2 or TRBV6-3 and TRBJ2-7, with 9 bases aligning to TRBD1. Germline values: CDR1 MNHEY, CDR2 SVGEGT. V lost 2 bases, J lost 2 bases, and 7 bases stayed unmatched. The CDR3 extends over 16 amino acids. The CDR3 reads CASSYRTDRGTYEQYV. For the CDR3, the DNA is TGTGCCAGCAGTTACCGTACAGACAGGGGGACCTACGAGCAGTACGTC.

This clonotype was detected a few times. The rearrangement uses TRBV20-1 and TRBJ2-3; possibly TRBD2 for D (5 bases). V shed 5 bases and J shed 7 bases, with 16 bases lying between them. Germline V lookup: CDR1 DFQATT, CDR2 SNEGSKA (reference sequence). The CDR3 is 13 amino acids. CDR3 coding DNA: TGCAGTGCTGCGAGCGGATTCAGCAATACGCAGTATTTT. Translation: CSAASGFSNTQYF.

V usage is TRBV5-5 and J usage is TRBJ2-7, with D unclear. Germline V gives CDR1 SGHKS, CDR2 YYEKEE (reference sequence). Trimming pared 3 bases from V and 0 bases from J, leaving 13 bases between. The CDR3 spans 15 residues. In DNA form, the CDR3 reads TGTGCCAGCAGCTCAGGCCCGTTGAGCTCCTACGAGCAGTACTTC. Its protein is CASSSGPLSSYEQYF. Supplemented by reference TRBV5-5 and TRBJ2-7, the full variable domain reads DAGVTQSPTHLIKTRGQQVTLRCSPISGHKSVSWYQQVLGQGPQFIFQYYEKEERGRGNFPDRFSARQFPNYSSELNVNALLLGDSALYLCASSSGPLSSYEQYFGPGTRLTVT.

This clonotype turned up a few times. The chain employs TRBV5-1 and TRBJ2-5; a weak D match, TRBD1 (7 bases). V shed 9 bases and J shed 2 bases, with 20 bases lying between them. The germline V gene encodes CDR1 SGHRS and CDR2 YFSETQ. The CDR3 is 15 residues long. The CDR3 loop reads CATCLGAGGQETQYF. CDR3 nucleotide sequence: TGCGCCACCTGTCTGGGGGCAGGGGGGCAAGAGACCCAGTACTTC.

In its sample, this clonotype was seen a few times. The V and J genes are TRBV7-2 and TRBJ2-5; D is unresolved. Germline values: CDR1 SGHTA, CDR2 FQGNSA. This CDR3 has 21 residues. Trimming removed 1 base from V and 0 bases from J, with 27 bases in between. CDR3 coding DNA: TGTGCCAGCAGCTTAGGCTATCGGAAGTTTCCCGTTCGGCTAGACCAAGAGACCCAGTACTTC. Its protein is CASSLGYRKFPVRLDQETQYF.

The gene calls are TRBV6-2 or TRBV6-3 and TRBJ1-1; no clear D gene. Germline-derived CDR1 and CDR2 are MNHEY and SVGEGT. V gave up 2 bases and J gave up 1 base, with 8 bases separating them. This CDR3 is 14 amino acids long. CDR3 coding DNA: TGTGCCAGCAGTTACCTAGGGTCGAACACTGAAGCTTTCTTT. As protein: CASSYLGSNTEAFF.

The J gene is TRBJ1-2, the V gene TRBV5-5; D might be TRBD1 (5 bases). Between the trimmed V and J ends, which lost 2 bases and 7 bases, there was a span of 15 bases. The length of the CDR3 is 14 residues. Germline V gene lookup returns CDR1 SGHKS and CDR2 YYEKEE (reference sequence). The CDR3 DNA sequence: TGTGCCAGCAGCTTAACCTCCGGGGGGTCTGGCTACACCTTC. It specifies CASSLTSGGSGYTF.

This clonotype has a handful of counts. J is TRBJ1-6 and V is TRBV2; 10 bases are shared with TRBD1. CDR3 size: 15 residues. Losses at the gene ends were 4 bases for V and 4 bases for J; bases not matched to a gene: 1. Germline-derived CDR1 and CDR2 are SNHLY and FYNNEI. The CDR3 nucleotides are TGTGCCAGCAGTGGGGACAGGGGTTATAATTCACCCCTCCACTTT. This encodes CASSGDRGYNSPLHF.

This clonotype was seen a few times. CDR3 residues: CSARDRGASPLHF. The CDR3 nucleotides read TGCAGTGCTAGAGATCGGGGAGCTTCACCCCTCCACTTT. The genes are TRBV20-1 and TRBJ1-6; D is uncertain. CDR3 length: 13 residues. V lost 0 bases and J lost 9, with 9 bases in between. Germline CDR1 and CDR2: DFQATT and SNEGSKA (reference sequence).

The V and J genes are TRBV6-5 and TRBJ1-2; TRBD1 might be the D (5 bases). This CDR3 has 13 amino acids. Trimming stripped 2 bases from V and 7 bases from J, with 11 bases between. Germline CDR1 reads MNHEY; CDR2 reads SVGAGI. DNA of the CDR3: TGTGCCAGCAGTTACGGGACGGCGGTTGGCTACACCTTC. This codes for CASSYGTAVGYTF.

The chain joins TRBV12-3 or TRBV12-4 to TRBJ2-2; 7 bases are shared with TRBD1. V was clipped by 4 bases and J by 2 bases; unmatched bases: 4. The CDR3 loop spans 15 amino acids. The CDR3 loop is CASSSRGSNTGELFF. The CDR3 DNA is TGTGCCAGCAGTTCCAGGGGGTCCAACACCGGGGAGCTGTTTTTT.

There are many counts of this clonotype. The chain joins TRBV10-3 to TRBJ1-1; no clear D gene. Germline CDR1 reads ENHRY; CDR2 reads SYGVKD. V was shortened by 0 bases and J by 1 base, with 9 bases between the two germline ends. The CDR3 consists of 15 residues. The CDR3 DNA reads as TGTGCCATCAGTGAGTCGGGCATAACGAACACTGAAGCTTTCTTT. Its protein product is CAISESGITNTEAFF.

The chain links TRBV10-3 to TRBJ2-2; D is possibly TRBD2 (5 bases). The V end was cut by 7 bases, the J end by 0 bases, with 12 bases between. The V gene's germline CDR1 is ENHRY and CDR2 SYGVKD. The length of the CDR3 is 15 residues. The chain's CDR3 is CAITGEFTNTGELFF. The CDR3 DNA reads TGTGCCATCACCGGGGAGTTCACGAACACCGGGGAGCTGTTTTTT.

CDR3: CASSLGGFYEQYF. The DNA of the CDR3 is TGTGCCAGCAGCTTAGGTGGGTTCTACGAGCAGTACTTC. The chain carries TRBV7-2 and TRBJ2-7; D call uncertain. CDR1 and CDR2 from the germline V gene are SGHTA and FQGNSA. The V and J ends lost 1 base and 3 bases respectively, with 7 bases between them. The CDR3 is 13 residues long.

In this sample, this clonotype turned up a few times. The V gene is TRBV15, the J gene TRBJ2-3; 7 bases line up with TRBD2. Unmatched junction bases numbered 2, after V lost 3 bases and J lost 2 bases. The germline gives CDR1 LNHNV, CDR2 YYDKDF (reference sequence). The CDR3 is made up of 14 amino acids. CDR3 bases: TGTGCCACCAGCAGGGGGACTATCACAGATACGCAGTATTTT. It is translated as CATSRGTITDTQYF. The entire variable domain, with the rest obtained from reference TRBV15 and TRBJ2-3, is as follows: DAMVIQNPRYQVTQFGKPVTLSCSQTLNHNVMYWYQQKSSQAPKLLFHYYDKDFNNEADTPDNFQSRRPNTSFCFLDIRSPGLGDTAMYLCATSRGTITDTQYFGPGTRLTVL.

This clonotype was observed a handful of times. The chain couples TRBV6-2 or TRBV6-3 to TRBJ1-2; no clear D gene. Trimming left V 2 bases short and J 3 bases short, with 7 bases between. The CDR3 covers 13 residues. The germline V gene encodes CDR1 MNHEY and CDR2 SVGEGT. The CDR3 sequence: CASSYEVHYGYTF. As DNA, the CDR3 is TGTGCCAGCAGTTACGAGGTCCACTATGGCTACACCTTC.